This T cell receptor beta chain derives from a study of naive and memory T cell subsets. Both TRBC1 and TRBC2 were covered by a beta constant-region primer of two equimolar oligonucleotides. TCRdb recomputed calls from the UMI-ligation and nested PCR reads with MiXCR, one row per CDR3 protein. Among about 90,000 distinct CDR3 sequences listed, about 7% were seen once. CDR1 and CDR2 from the germline V gene are LNHDA and SQIVND (reference sequence). The CDR3 is 14 amino acids. Trimming pared 8 bases from V and 3 bases from J, leaving 16 bases between. This clonotype appeared many times. V and J are TRBV19 and TRBJ1-2; D is ambiguous. This clonotype originated in a human donor in good health. Sequencing input: central memory CD4+ T cells from blood. The CDR3 DNA follows: TGTGCCAGTGCCCGTTTCGGGGTGGACTATGGCTACACCTTC. Its translation is CASARFGVDYGYTF.